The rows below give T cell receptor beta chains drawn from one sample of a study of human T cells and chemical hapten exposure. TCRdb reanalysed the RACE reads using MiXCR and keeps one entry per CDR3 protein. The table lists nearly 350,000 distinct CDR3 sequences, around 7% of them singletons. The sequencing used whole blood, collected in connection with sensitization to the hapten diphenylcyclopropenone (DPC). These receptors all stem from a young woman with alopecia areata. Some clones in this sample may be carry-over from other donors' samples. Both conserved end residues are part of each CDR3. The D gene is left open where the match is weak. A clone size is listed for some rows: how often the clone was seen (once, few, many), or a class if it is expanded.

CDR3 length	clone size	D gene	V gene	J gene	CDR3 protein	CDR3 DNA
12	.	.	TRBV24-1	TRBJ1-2	CATSDSDYGYTF	TGTGCCACCAGTGATTCGGACTATGGCTACACCTTC
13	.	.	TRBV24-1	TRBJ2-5	CATSVGQSGTQYF	TGTGCCACCAGTGTAGGACAGTCGGGGACCCAGTACTTC
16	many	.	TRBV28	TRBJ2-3	CASSLAASGGTDTQYF	TGTGCCAGCAGTTTAGCCGCTAGTGGGGGCACAGATACGCAGTATTTT
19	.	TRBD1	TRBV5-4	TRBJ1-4	CASSRIGSRGPLTNEKLFF	TGTGCCAGCAGCAGGATCGGCAGCAGGGGGCCTTTGACTAATGAAAAACTGTTTTTT
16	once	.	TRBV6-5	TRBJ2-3	CASSPLPAADTDTQYF	TGTGCCAGCAGTCCACTCCCGGCGGCAGACACAGATACGCAGTATTTT
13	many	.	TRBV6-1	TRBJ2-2	CASSDGETGELFF	TGTGCCAGCAGTGATGGGGAGACCGGGGAGCTGTTTTTT
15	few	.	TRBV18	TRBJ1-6	CASSPKVTWGSPLHF	TGTGCCAGCTCACCCAAGGTCACTTGGGGATCACCCCTCCACTTT
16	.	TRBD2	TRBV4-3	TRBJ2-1	CASSQDPSGGGNEQFF	TGCGCCAGCAGCCAAGACCCAAGCGGGGGGGGGAATGAGCAGTTCTTC
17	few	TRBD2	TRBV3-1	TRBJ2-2	CASSQTAGTSGPGELFF	TGTGCCAGCAGCCAAACCGCCGGGACTAGCGGCCCCGGGGAGCTGTTTTTT
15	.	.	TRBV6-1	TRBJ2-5	CASSDVGGLSETQYF	TGTGCCAGCAGTGATGTAGGAGGATTATCGGAGACCCAGTACTTC
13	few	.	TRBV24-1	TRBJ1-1	CATSDHYISVAFF	TGTGCCACCAGTGATCATTACATTTCGGTAGCTTTCTTT
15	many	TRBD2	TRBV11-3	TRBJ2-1	CASSAGTSAFNEQFF	TGTGCCAGCAGCGCGGGGACTAGCGCCTTCAATGAGCAGTTCTTC
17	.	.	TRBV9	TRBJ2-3	CASSSGLDSYNTDTQYF	TGTGCCAGCAGCTCCGGCCTAGACAGTTATAACACAGATACGCAGTATTTT
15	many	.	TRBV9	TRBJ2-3	CASSVGTSYTDTQYF	TGTGCCAGCAGCGTAGGAACTAGTTATACGGATACGCAGTATTTT
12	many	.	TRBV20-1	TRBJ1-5	CSARVSAQPQHF	TGCAGTGCTAGAGTATCCGCACAGCCCCAGCATTTT
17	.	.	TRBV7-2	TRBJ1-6	CASSPRQVQGYNSPLHF	TGTGCCAGCAGCCCCCGACAGGTCCAGGGATATAATTCACCCCTCCACTTT
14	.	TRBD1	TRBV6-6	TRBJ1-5	CVSSPGQGNQPQHF	TGTGTCAGCAGTCCGGGACAGGGGAATCAGCCCCAGCATTTT
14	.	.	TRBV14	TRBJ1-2	CASSQEYRNYGYTF	TGTGCCAGCAGCCAAGAATACAGAAACTATGGCTACACCTTC
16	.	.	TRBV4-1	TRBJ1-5	CASSQAFEGSGQPQHF	TGCGCCAGCAGCCAGGCCTTTGAGGGGTCGGGTCAGCCCCAGCATTTT
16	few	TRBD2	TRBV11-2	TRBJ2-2	CASSPQAGANTGELFF	TGTGCCAGCAGCCCCCAAGCGGGAGCGAACACCGGGGAGCTGTTTTTT
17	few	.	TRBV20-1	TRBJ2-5	CSARDYRTRGPQETQYF	TGCAGTGCTAGAGATTACAGGACTAGGGGGCCCCAAGAGACCCAGTACTTC
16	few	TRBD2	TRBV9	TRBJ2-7	CASSPGLAASSYEQYF	TGTGCCAGCAGCCCGGGACTAGCGGCGAGCTCCTACGAGCAGTACTTC
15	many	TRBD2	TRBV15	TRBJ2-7	CATSRELAGEREQYF	TGTGCCACCAGCAGAGAACTAGCGGGGGAGAGAGAGCAGTACTTC
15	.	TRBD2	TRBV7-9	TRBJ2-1	CASSSRESRLDEQFF	TGTGCCAGCAGCTCGCGGGAGTCCCGCCTAGATGAGCAGTTCTTC
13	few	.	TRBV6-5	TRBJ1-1	CASSRGAPTEAFF	TGTGCCAGCAGCCGGGGGGCTCCCACTGAAGCTTTCTTT
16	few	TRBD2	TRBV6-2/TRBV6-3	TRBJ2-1	CASSYSGGAAYNEQFF	TGTGCCAGCAGCTATTCCGGGGGGGCCGCCTACAATGAGCAGTTCTTC
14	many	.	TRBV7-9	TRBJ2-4	CASSHLGAKNIQYF	TGTGCCAGCAGCCATTTAGGAGCCAAAAACATTCAGTACTTC
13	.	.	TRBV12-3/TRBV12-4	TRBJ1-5	CASSFVSNQPQHF	TGTGCCAGCAGTTTCGTTAGCAATCAGCCCCAGCATTTT
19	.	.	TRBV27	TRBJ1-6	CASSLTPFSHTGNYSPLHF	TGTGCCAGCAGTTTAACGCCGTTCTCACACACAGGGAATTATTCACCCCTCCACTTT
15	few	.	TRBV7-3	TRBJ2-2	CASSTGSDNTGELFF	TGTGCCAGCAGCACCGGGTCTGATAACACCGGGGAGCTGTTTTTT
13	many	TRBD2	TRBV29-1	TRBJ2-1	CSVVSSGRNEQFF	TGCAGCGTTGTGTCTAGCGGGCGTAATGAGCAGTTCTTC
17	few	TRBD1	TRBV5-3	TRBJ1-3	CARSLGARQGSGNTIYF	TGTGCCAGAAGCTTGGGCGCCCGACAGGGTTCTGGAAACACCATATATTTT
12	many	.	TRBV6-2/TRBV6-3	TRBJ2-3	CASSRYIDTQYF	TGTGCCAGCAGTCGGTACATTGATACGCAGTATTTT
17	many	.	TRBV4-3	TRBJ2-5	CASSQDRVQNLLETQYF	TGCGCCAGCAGCCAAGATCGGGTACAGAACTTACTGGAGACCCAGTACTTC
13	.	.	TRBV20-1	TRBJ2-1	CSAKGHTDNEQFF	TGCAGTGCTAAGGGACATACAGACAATGAGCAGTTCTTC
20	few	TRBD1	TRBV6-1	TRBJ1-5	CASSEGTGGYSRQSNQPQHF	TGTGCCAGCAGCGAAGGGACAGGGGGCTACTCACGGCAAAGCAATCAGCCCCAGCATTTT
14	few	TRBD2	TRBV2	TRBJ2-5	CASSVLTSLETQYF	TGTGCCAGCAGTGTTTTGACTAGCTTGGAGACCCAGTACTTC